The present TCR beta chain was sequenced within a study of CD8 T cells in ankylosing spondylitis. Study-wide findings and caveats: In ankylosing spondylitis blood, a motif of eight highly homologous TCR beta variants appeared characteristic.

The TCR beta libraries were generated through quantitative 5'-RACE incorporating molecular barcodes. A single record per CDR3 protein comes from TCRdb applying MiXCR to the 5' RACE reads. The profile shows under 400,000 distinct CDR3 sequences, around 10% of them singletons. The CDR3 runs to 13 residues. The V end lost 0 bases, the J end lost 7 bases, and 7 bases lay between the germline ends. CDR1 is ENHRY and CDR2 is SYGVKD in the germline V gene. This clonotype was counted ten times or more. Its antigen is not known. The J gene is TRBJ2-4, the V gene TRBV10-3; D ambiguous. The source of this sequence is a female donor with ankylosing spondylitis or in good health (not recorded which). The sequenced sample was blood, either unsorted or a sorted T cell fraction (not recorded which). For the CDR3, the DNA is TGTGCCATCAGTGAGTCCGTGGGGAACATTCAGTACTTC. As protein: CAISESVGNIQYF.